The 14 T cell receptor beta chains below were found in one sample sequenced in a study of T-cell memory formation after mild COVID-19. TCRdb recomputed calls from the 5' RACE reads with MiXCR, one row per CDR3 protein. The sample carries a few hundred thousand distinct CDR3 sequences, 14% recorded once. The sequencing input was PBMCs or a T cell subset sorted from them (not recorded which). These receptor sequences come from a man younger than 35 who had mild COVID-19 (a few samples of this study predate the infection). Cell type and time point are not known.

A few counts support this clonotype. The chain combines TRBV9 with TRBJ2-5, with D tentatively TRBD1 (6 bases). Germline V gene lookup returns CDR1 SGDLS and CDR2 YYNGEE. The CDR3 has 14 amino acids. Trimming removed 3 bases from V and 1 base from J, with 10 bases in between. The CDR3 DNA sequence: TGTGCCAGCAGCGCCCAGGGGACCCAAGAGACCCAGTACTTC. Translating it yields CASSAQGTQETQYF. Using reference TRBV9 and TRBJ2-5 for the parts outside the CDR3, the full variable domain is DSGVTQTPKHLITATGQRVTLRCSPRSGDLSVYWYQQSLDQGLQFLIQYYNGEERAKGNILERFSAQQFPDLHSELNLSSLELGDSALYFCASSAQGTQETQYFGPGTRLLVL.

V gene TRBV18 combines with J gene TRBJ2-5, with 8 bases lining up with TRBD1. The CDR3 length is 14 residues. V shed 6 bases, J shed 0 bases, and the junction held 3 bases outside the gene matches. CDR1 KGHSH and CDR2 LQKENI come from the germline V gene. CDR3 residues: CASSPGQDQETQYF. The CDR3 coding sequence is TGTGCCAGCTCTCCGGGACAGGACCAAGAGACCCAGTACTTC.

The V call is TRBV7-9, the J call TRBJ1-2; D is undetermined. The V end was cut by 4 bases, the J end by 2 bases, with 14 bases between. The CDR3 consists of 15 residues. Germline V gene lookup returns CDR1 SEHNR and CDR2 FQNEAQ (reference sequence). The CDR3 DNA reads TGTGCCAGCAGCTGGGTAACGGACGGAAACTATGGCTACACCTTC. Amino acids: CASSWVTDGNYGYTF.

This sequence joins TRBV7-3 and TRBJ2-3, with no clear D. Per germline, CDR1 SGHTA and CDR2 FQGTGA. Trimming took off 6 bases at V and 2 bases at J, with 12 bases between the two ends. The CDR3 is made up of 14 amino acids. The CDR3 bases are TGTGCCAGCAGTTCGGAACCTTTCACAGATACGCAGTATTTT. Translated, it gives CASSSEPFTDTQYF.

This clonotype has ten or more counts. This rearrangement joins TRBV27 to TRBJ2-1, with 8 bases identical to TRBD2. The V gene end was trimmed by 6 bases and the J gene end by 3 bases; junction bases not matched to a gene: 7. In germline, CDR1 is MNHEY, CDR2 SMNVEV (reference sequence). CDR3 length equals 15 residues. The CDR3 loop is CASRDWRGVYNEQFF. In DNA, the CDR3 is TGTGCCAGCAGGGATTGGCGGGGGGTCTACAATGAGCAGTTCTTC.

This sequence joins TRBV7-2 and TRBJ1-1; D uncertain. The CDR3 contains 14 residues. The V end lost 2 bases, the J end lost 1 base, and 8 bases lay between the germline ends. Germline values: CDR1 SGHTA, CDR2 FQGNSA. CDR3 sequence: CASSLPTKNTEAFF. CDR3 sequence (DNA): TGTGCCAGCAGCTTACCCACGAAGAACACTGAAGCTTTCTTT.

The chain employs TRBV5-1 and TRBJ2-7; no definite D call. The V gene lost 1 base and the J gene lost 9 bases, with 11 bases spanning the gap. CDR1 is SGHRS and CDR2 is YFSETQ in the germline V gene. The CDR3 has 12 residues. CDR3 residues: CASSLLGPGQYF. The CDR3 region has the DNA TGCGCCAGCAGCTTGCTGGGCCCTGGGCAGTACTTC.

The table lists this clonotype with a few counts. The J gene is TRBJ1-3, the V gene TRBV5-1; D gene unclear. Trimming took off 1 base at V and 2 bases at J, with 10 bases between the two ends. The CDR3 length is 15 residues. Germline assignment: CDR1 SGHRS and CDR2 YFSETQ. DNA of the CDR3: TGCGCCAGCAGCTTGAGGACCGGGACTGGAAACACCATATATTTT. Translation: CASSLRTGTGNTIYF.

This clonotype turned up a few times. This CDR3 is CASSQEGSRQSNEKLFF. For the CDR3, the DNA is TGCGCCAGCAGCCAAGAAGGTAGTCGGCAGAGTAATGAAAAACTGTTTTTT. This chain uses TRBV4-1 with TRBJ1-4, with unresolved D. V gave up 0 bases and J gave up 4 bases, with 15 bases separating them. The V gene's germline CDR1 is MGHRA and CDR2 YSYEKL. The CDR3 extends over 17 amino acids.

Only a few counts were recorded for this clonotype. The rearrangement joins TRBV5-1 to TRBJ2-3, with TRBD2 matching 7 bases. J lost 5 bases, V lost 3 bases, and 12 bases had no gene match. CDR3 length equals 16 residues. CDR1 is SGHRS, CDR2 YFSETQ, per germline. CDR3 nucleotide sequence: TGCGCCAGCAGCTCGGGGTCGGCGGGGGTTGGAGATACGCAGTATTTT. Its translation: CASSSGSAGVGDTQYF.

Of note for this clonotype: One junction end disagrees with the germline gene, perhaps due to a read error. The chain uses TRBV6-5 and TRBJ2-2; D is tentatively TRBD1 or TRBD2 (7 bases each). This CDR3 contains 16 residues. Germline CDR1 is MNHEY and CDR2 is SVGAGI. The CDR3 sequence is CASSRQGGTQTGGLFF. CDR3 DNA: TGTGCCAGCAGCCGACAGGGAGGGACCCAGACCGGGGGGCTGTTTTTT.

This clonotype was found a few times. V usage is TRBV3-1 and J usage is TRBJ2-4, with 14 bases aligning to TRBD2. After removal of 4 bases from V and 8 bases from J, the junction contained 4 bases not matched to a gene. The CDR3 loop spans 15 amino acids. Germline loops: CDR1 LGHDT, CDR2 YNNKEL (reference sequence). CDR3 amino acids: CASSPTSGGADIQYF. The CDR3 nucleotides are TGTGCCAGCAGCCCGACTAGCGGGGGGGCCGACATTCAGTACTTC.

V gene TRBV7-9 combines with J gene TRBJ2-7; D remains ambiguous. The germline V and J ends were trimmed by 0 bases and 3 bases, with 6 bases remaining between them. The CDR3 is 13 amino acids. CDR1 and CDR2 (germline): SEHNR, FQNEAQ (reference sequence). In nucleotides, the CDR3 is TGTGCCAGCAGCTTAGCGGAAGGCTACGAGCAGTACGTC. This sequence encodes CASSLAEGYEQYV.

The rearrangement links TRBV14 to TRBJ1-2; no clear D gene. Germline CDR1 is SGHDN and CDR2 is FVKESK. Trimming pared 3 bases from V and 4 bases from J, leaving 6 bases between. The CDR3 spans 12 residues. The CDR3 protein is CASSQGFYGYTF. CDR3 nucleotide sequence: TGTGCCAGCAGCCAGGGCTTCTATGGCTACACCTTC.